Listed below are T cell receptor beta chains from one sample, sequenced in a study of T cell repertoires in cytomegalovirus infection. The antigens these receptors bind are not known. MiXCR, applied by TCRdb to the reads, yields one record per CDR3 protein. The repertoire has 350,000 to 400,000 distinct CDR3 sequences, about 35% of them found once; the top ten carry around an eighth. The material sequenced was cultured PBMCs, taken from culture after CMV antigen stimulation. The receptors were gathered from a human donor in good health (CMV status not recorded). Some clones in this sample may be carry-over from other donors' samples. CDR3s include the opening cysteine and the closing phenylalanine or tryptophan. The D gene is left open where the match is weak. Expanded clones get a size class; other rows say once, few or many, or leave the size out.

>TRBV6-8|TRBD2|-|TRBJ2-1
TGTGCCAGCAGTTATAGTCTAGCGGATTCGAGCTCCTACAATGAGCAGTTCTTC
CASSYSLADSSSYNEQFF
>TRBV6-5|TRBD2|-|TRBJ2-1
TGTGCCAGCAGTTACATCAGGGGGACTAGCGGGAGCAATGAGCAGTTCTTC
CASSYIRGTSGSNEQFF
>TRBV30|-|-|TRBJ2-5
TGTGCCTGGAGTGGATCGCGTTCCTTCCTAAATCCTGGCCCACAAGAGACCCAGTACTTC
CAWSGSRSFLNPGPQETQYF
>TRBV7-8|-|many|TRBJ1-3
TGTGCCAGCAGCTTAGCGCTCCTGCGGTCCTCTGGAAACACCATATATTTT
CASSLALLRSSGNTIYF
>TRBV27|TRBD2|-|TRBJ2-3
TGTGCCACACGGAGGTCTAGCGGGAGACTCAGGGCAGATACGCAGTATTTT
CATRRSSGRLRADTQYF
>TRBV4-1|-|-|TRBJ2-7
TGCGCCAGCAGCCAAGTAGGAACAGGTTTACTCTACGAGCAGTACTTC
CASSQVGTGLLYEQYF
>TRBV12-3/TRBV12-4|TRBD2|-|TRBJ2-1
TGTGCCAGCACCGATAGCGGGAGCCTGTCCTACAATGAGCAGTTCTTC
CASTDSGSLSYNEQFF
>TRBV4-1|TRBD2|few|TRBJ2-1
TGCGCCAGCAGCCAAGGAAGGATAGCGGGAGATGAGCAGTTCTTC
CASSQGRIAGDEQFF
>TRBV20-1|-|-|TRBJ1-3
TGCAGTGCTAGTGGCGGGGGGAGTACTGGAAACACCATATATTTT
CSASGGGSTGNTIYF
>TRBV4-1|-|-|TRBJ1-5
TGCGCCAGCAGCCGGGAACTTCGGGCTCAGCCCCAGCATTTT
CASSRELRAQPQHF
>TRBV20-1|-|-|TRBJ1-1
TGCAGGGCGGGCGGGGGCTTTTCGAACACTGAAGCTTTCTTT
CRAGGGFSNTEAFF
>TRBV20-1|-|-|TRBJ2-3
TGCAGTGCTAGAGGAACAGGTGCAGATACGCAGTATTTT
CSARGTGADTQYF
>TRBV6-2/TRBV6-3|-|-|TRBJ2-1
TGTGCCAGCAGTTACCGCCTCTACATCTCGGGGCGCAATGAGCAGTTCTTC
CASSYRLYISGRNEQFF
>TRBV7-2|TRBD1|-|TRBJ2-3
TGTGCCAGCAGCTCACAGGGGTGGGACACAGATACGCAGTATTTT
CASSSQGWDTDTQYF
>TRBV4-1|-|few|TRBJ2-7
TGCGCCAGCAGCCAAGATTGGTTAGGGGCAGGGTCCTACGAGCAGTACTTC
CASSQDWLGAGSYEQYF